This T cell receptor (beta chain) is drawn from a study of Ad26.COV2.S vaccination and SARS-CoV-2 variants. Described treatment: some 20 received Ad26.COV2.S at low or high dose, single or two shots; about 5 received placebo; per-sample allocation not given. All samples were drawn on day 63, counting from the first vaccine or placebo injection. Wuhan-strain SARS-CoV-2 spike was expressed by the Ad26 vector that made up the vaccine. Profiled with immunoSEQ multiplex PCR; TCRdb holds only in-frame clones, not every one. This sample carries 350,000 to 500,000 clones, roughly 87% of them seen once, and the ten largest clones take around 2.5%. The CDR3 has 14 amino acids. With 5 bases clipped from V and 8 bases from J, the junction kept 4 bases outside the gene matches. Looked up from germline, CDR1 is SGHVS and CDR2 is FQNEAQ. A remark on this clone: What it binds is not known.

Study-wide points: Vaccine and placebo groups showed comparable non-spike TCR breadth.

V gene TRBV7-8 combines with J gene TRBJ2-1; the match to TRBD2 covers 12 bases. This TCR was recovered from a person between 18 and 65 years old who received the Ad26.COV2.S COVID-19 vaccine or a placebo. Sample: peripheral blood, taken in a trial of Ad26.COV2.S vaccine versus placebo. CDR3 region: CASSPGLAGHEQFF. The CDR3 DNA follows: TGTGCCAGCAGCCCTGGACTAGCGGGACATGAGCAGTTCTTC.